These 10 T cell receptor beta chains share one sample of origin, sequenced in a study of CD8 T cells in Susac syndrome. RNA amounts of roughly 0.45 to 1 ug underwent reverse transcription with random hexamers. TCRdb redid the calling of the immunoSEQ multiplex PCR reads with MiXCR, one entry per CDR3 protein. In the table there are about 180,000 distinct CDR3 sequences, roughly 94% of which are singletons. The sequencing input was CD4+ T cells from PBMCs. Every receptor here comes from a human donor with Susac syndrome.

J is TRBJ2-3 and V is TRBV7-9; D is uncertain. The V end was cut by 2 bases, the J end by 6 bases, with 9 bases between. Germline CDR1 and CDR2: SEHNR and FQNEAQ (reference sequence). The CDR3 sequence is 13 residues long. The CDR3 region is CASSLFIPDTQYF. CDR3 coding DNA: TGTGCCAGCAGCTTATTTATACCTGATACGCAGTATTTT.

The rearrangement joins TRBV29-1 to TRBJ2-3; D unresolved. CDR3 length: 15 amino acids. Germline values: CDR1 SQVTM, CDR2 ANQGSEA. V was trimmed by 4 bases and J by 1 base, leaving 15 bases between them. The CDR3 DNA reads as TGCAGCGTTGTGAAGGGATTCATTGGCACAGATACGCAGTATTTT. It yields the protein CSVVKGFIGTDTQYF.

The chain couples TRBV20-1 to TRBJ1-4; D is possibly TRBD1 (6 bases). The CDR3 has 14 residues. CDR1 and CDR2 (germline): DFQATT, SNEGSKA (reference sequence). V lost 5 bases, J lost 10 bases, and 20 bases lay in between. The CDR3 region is CSAPLGGPAGKLFF. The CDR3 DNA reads TGCAGTGCTCCCCTCGGGGGGCCGGCGGGAAAACTGTTTTTT.

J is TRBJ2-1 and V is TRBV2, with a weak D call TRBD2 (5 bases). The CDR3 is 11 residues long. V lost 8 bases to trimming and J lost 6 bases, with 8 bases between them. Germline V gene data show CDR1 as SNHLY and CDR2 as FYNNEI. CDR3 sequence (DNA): TGTGCCAGCGGGCTAGCCAATGAGCAGTTCTTC. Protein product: CASGLANEQFF. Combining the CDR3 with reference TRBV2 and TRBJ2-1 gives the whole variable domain EPEVTQTPSHQVTQMGQEVILRCVPISNHLYFYWYRQILGQKVEFLVSFYNNEISEKSEIFDDQFSVERPDGSNFTLKIRSTKLEDSAMYFCASGLANEQFFGPGTRLTVL.

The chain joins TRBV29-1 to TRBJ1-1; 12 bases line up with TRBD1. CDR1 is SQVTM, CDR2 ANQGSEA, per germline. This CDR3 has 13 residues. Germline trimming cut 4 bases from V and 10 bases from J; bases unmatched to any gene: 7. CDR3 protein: CSVGGTGGGRAFF. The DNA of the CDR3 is TGCAGCGTTGGAGGGACAGGGGGCGGTCGAGCTTTCTTT. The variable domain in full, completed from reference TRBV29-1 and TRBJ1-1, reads SAVISQKPSRDICQRGTSLTIQCQVDSQVTMMFWYRQQPGQSLTLIATANQGSEATYESGFVIDKFPISRPNLTFSTLTVSNMSPEDSSIYLCSVGGTGGGRAFFGQGTRLTVV.

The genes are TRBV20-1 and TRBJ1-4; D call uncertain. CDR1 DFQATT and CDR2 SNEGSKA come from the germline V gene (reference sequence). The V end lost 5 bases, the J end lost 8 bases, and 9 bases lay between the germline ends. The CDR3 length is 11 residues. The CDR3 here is CSAVDREKLFF. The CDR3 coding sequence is TGCAGTGCTGTGGATCGGGAAAAACTGTTTTTT.

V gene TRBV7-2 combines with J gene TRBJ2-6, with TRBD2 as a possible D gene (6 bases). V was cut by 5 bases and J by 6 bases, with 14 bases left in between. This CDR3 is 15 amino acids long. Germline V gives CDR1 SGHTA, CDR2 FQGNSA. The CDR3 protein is CASSAGSRAANVLTF. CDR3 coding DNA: TGTGCCAGCAGCGCCGGGAGCCGAGCGGCCAACGTCCTGACTTTC.

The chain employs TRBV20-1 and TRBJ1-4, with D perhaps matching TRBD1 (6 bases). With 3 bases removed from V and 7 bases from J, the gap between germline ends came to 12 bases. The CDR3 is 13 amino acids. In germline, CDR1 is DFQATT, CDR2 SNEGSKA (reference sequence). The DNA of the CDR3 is TGCAGTGCTAGTGCCCAGGGGACTGAAAAACTGTTTTTT. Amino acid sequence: CSASAQGTEKLFF.

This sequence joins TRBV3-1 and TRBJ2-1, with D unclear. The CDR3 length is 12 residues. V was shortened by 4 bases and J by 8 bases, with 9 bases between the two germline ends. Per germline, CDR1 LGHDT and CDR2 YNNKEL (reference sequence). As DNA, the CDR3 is TGTGCCAGCAGCCCTCATGGTGATGAGCAGTTCTTC. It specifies CASSPHGDEQFF.

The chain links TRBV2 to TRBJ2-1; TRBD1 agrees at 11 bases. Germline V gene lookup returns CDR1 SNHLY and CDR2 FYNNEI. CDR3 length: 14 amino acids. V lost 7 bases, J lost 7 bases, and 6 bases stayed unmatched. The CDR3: CASKRTGGPNEQFF. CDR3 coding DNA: TGTGCCAGCAAGCGGACAGGGGGCCCGAATGAGCAGTTCTTC.